The clone carrying this T cell receptor beta chain has just a few counts. The source of the sample is a study of blood T cell repertoires in COVID-19. Study summary: The United States, Italy and Spain were the sources of the acute and convalescent COVID-19 samples.

Per the study methods: Reference gene primer amplification gave nucleated cell count estimates. Assay: immunoSEQ multiplex PCR; the TCRdb copy retains only in-frame clones and omits some. The D gene and trimming were derived from the DNA, and the V and J assignments and clone size from that table. The sample holds about 210,000 clones, more than 85% seen once. Material: peripheral blood. The receptor comes from a man between 40 and 49 years old with acute or convalescent COVID-19.

The CDR3 DNA follows: TGTGCCAGCAGTTTGGGATTCCGGGACAGGGTGGGCTACACCTTC. Protein: CASSLGFRDRVGYTF. This chain links TRBV28 with TRBJ1-2; TRBD1 agrees at 9 bases. Looked up from germline, CDR1 is MDHEN and CDR2 is SYDVKM. V gave up 3 bases and J gave up 8 bases; unmatched junction bases: 10. This CDR3 region has 15 residues.